The clone carrying this T cell receptor beta chain was detected ten times or more. Its antigen is undetermined. Unique molecular identifiers were used to barcode this TCRbeta library. TCRdb reanalysed the PCR reads using MiXCR and keeps one entry per CDR3 protein. Of around 700,000 distinct CDR3 sequences listed, around 12% are singletons. The V end lost 4 bases, the J end lost 2 bases, and 13 bases lay between the germline ends. Germline V gene data show CDR1 as SQVTM and CDR2 as ANQGSEA. This CDR3 region has 14 residues. This sample was taken from a study of T-cell reconstitution after alpha-beta-depleted transplantation in children. The study's findings and limits: T-cell counts and diversity at one year following transplant were attributed mainly to newly produced T cells. Diversity of TCRbeta at day 60 was high in some patients, arising from surviving recipient T cells and thymic progenitors. Several hundred expanded graft clones reportedly gave rise to the alpha-beta T cells present about two months after transplant.

The TCR originated in a girl aged 2 to 9 with congenital amegakaryocytic thrombocytopenia, due to receive a stem cell transplant. Sequencing used PBMCs, obtained before TCRalphabeta/CD19-depleted stem cell transplant. The chain uses TRBV29-1 and TRBJ2-3, with D tentatively TRBD1 (7 bases). CDR3 sequence reads: CSVARGDITDTQYF. The CDR3 nucleotides are TGCAGCGTTGCCAGGGGGGACATCACAGATACGCAGTATTTT.